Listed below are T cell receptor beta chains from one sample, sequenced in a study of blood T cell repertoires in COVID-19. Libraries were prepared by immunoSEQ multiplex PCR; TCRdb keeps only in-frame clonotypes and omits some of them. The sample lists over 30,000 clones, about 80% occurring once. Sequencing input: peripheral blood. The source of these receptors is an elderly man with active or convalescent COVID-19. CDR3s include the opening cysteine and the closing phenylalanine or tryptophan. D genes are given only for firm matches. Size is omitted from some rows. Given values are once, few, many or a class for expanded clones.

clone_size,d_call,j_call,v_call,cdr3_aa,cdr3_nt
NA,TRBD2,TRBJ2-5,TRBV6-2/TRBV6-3,CASSYSITVAGTQETQYF,TGTGCCAGCAGTTACTCGATTACGGTAGCGGGAACCCAAGAGACCCAGTACTTC
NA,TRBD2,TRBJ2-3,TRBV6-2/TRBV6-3,CASSNGLAGGLTQYF,TGTGCCAGCAGTAACGGACTAGCGGGGGGGCTAACGCAGTATTTT
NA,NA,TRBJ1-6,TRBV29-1,CSVEKRGRARSYNSPLHF,TGCAGCGTTGAAAAAAGGGGCAGGGCAAGGTCCTATAATTCACCCCTCCACTTT
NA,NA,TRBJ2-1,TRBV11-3,CASSSEGGVSEQFF,TGTGCCAGCAGCTCCGAGGGTGGAGTGAGTGAGCAGTTCTTC
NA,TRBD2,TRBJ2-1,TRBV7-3,CASSLSLAGAAEQFF,TGTGCCAGCAGCTTAAGTCTAGCGGGAGCTGCTGAGCAGTTCTTC
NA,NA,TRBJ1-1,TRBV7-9,CAINRYHGTEAFF,TGTGCCATAAACAGATATCACGGCACTGAAGCTTTCTTT
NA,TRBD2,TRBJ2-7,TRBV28,CASNPTPGWGTSGSSYEQYF,TGTGCCAGCAACCCTACCCCGGGGTGGGGGACTAGCGGTAGCTCCTACGAGCAGTACTTC
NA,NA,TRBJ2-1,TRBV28,CASSDPGTLYNEQFF,TGTGCCAGCAGTGACCCCGGGACTCTCTACAATGAGCAGTTCTTC
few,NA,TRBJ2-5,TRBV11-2,CASSRTIKTQETQYF,TGTGCCAGCAGCCGGACTATCAAGACCCAAGAGACCCAGTACTTC
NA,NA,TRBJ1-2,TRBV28,CASSAIGSGAGYTF,TGTGCCAGCAGCGCTATCGGGTCAGGGGCTGGCTACACCTTC
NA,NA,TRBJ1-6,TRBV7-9,CASSPPGRANSPLHF,TGTGCCAGCAGCCCCCCCGGGAGGGCGAATTCACCCCTCCACTTT
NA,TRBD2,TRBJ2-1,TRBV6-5,CASSYRAGVEQFF,TGTGCCAGCAGTTACAGAGCGGGAGTAGAGCAGTTCTTC
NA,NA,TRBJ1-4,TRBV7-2,CASSPGQTINEKLFF,TGTGCCAGCAGCCCAGGACAGACTATTAATGAAAAACTGTTTTTT
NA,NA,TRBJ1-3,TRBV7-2,CASKGGGNTIYF,TGTGCCAGCAAGGGCGGGGGAAACACCATATATTTT
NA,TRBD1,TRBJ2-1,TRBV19,CASSIEGLAGGNEQFF,TGTGCCAGTAGTATAGAAGGGCTAGCAGGGGGCAATGAGCAGTTCTTC
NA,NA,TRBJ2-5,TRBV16,CASSQSEETQYF,TGTGCCAGCAGCCAGTCTGAAGAGACCCAGTACTTC
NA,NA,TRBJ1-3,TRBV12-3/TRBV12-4,CASRSEGNTIYF,TGTGCCAGCAGGTCGGAGGGAAACACCATATATTTT
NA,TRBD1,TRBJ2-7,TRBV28,CASGSTRQQGANNYEQYF,TGTGCCAGCGGAAGCACCCGTCAGCAGGGGGCGAATAACTACGAGCAGTACTTC
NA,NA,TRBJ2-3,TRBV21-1,CASRLLAGGKFTDTQYF,TGTGCCAGCAGATTATTAGCGGGAGGCAAGTTCACAGATACGCAGTATTTT
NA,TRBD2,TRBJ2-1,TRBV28,CASKTYSGRSEEQFF,TGTGCCAGCAAAACCTATAGCGGGAGATCGGAAGAGCAGTTCTTC
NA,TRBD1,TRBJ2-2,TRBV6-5,CASSLYRGTGELFF,TGTGCCAGCAGTCTGTACAGGGGCACCGGGGAGCTGTTTTTT
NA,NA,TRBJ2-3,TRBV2,CASSLITDTQYF,TGTGCCAGCAGCCTTATCACAGATACGCAGTATTTT
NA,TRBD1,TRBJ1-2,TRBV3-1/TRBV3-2,CASSQDLGTGNGYTF,TGTGCCAGCAGCCAAGATTTGGGGACAGGGAATGGCTACACCTTC
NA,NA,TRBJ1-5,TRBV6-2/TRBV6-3,CASSPTTAGLAQPQHF,TGTGCCAGCAGCCCTACGACGGCTGGACTTGCTCAGCCCCAGCATTTT
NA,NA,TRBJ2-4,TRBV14,CAGSPPGTRIDIQYF,TGTGCCGGCAGCCCTCCCGGGACACGGATCGACATTCAGTACTTC
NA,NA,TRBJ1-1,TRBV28,CASSRGAQMNTEAFF,TGTGCCAGCAGTCGGGGGGCTCAGATGAACACTGAAGCTTTCTTT